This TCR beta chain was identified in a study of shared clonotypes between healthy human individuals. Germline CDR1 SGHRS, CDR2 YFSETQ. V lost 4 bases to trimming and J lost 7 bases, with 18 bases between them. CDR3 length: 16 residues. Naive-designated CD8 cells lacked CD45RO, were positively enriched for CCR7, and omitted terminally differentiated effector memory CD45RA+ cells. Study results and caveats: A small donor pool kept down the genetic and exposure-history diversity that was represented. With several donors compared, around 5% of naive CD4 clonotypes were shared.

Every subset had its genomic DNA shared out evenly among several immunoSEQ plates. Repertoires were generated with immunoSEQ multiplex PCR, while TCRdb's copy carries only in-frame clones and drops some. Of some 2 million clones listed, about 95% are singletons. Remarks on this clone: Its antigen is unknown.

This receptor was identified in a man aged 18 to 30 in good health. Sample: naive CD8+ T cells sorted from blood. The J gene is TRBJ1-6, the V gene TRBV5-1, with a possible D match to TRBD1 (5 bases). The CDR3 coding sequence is TGCGCCAGCAGCCCGGTTGTGGGGGGGGAAAATTCACCCCTCCACTTT. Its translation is CASSPVVGGENSPLHF.